This T cell receptor (beta chain) was recorded in a study of blood T cell repertoires in COVID-19 (dated by TCRdb to about 2020). Some background on the complete study: Samples covering the acute and convalescent phases of COVID-19 were provided by collaborators in the United States, Italy and Spain. The material from the prospective study consisted of cDNA or gDNA derived from T cells, B-cell-depleted T cells, or PBMCs. The dataset comprised deeply sampled blood TCRbeta repertoires from subjects exposed to, actively infected with, or recovered from COVID-19. A freely available public database, intended as a resource for researchers studying the immune response to SARS-CoV-2, is where the repertoires were released. The samples were drawn from the first 160 participants of the ongoing ImmuneRACE study and from some 1,300 subjects provided by 6 global collaborators. A de-identified subject ID, COVID-19 status, age in years and sex were almost always included in the sample metadata. Where available, HLA class I and class II types were taken from metadata supplied by the sample provider and were not determined by assay-based typing.

The immunoSEQ Assay, a bias-controlled multiplex PCR, was used to amplify TCRbeta CDR3 regions from genomic DNA. Turning to the authors' computational methods: The number of nucleated cells in each sample was estimated from the amplification of reference gene primers within the assay. Sequence reads were collapsed and filtered to measure the absolute abundance of every unique TCRbeta CDR3 rearrangement. For each sample, productive Simpson clonality was calculated by taking the square root of Simpson's diversity index across productive rearrangements. Imported from immuneACCESS, the table was reduced by TCRdb to in-frame sequences with V and J called. These copies leave out some clones; in studies compared against another copy, an unresolved V gene accounts for under half, and the cause of the remainder is not known. V and J calls and clone size come straight from that table; D and trimming were deduced from the DNA. The sample table shows 200,000 or so clones, and less than 90% are seen once. The ten largest account for 1.9% of the sample.

The collaborating institutions used their own protocols to collect whole blood in K2EDTA tubes. For TCRbeta analysis, collaborators shipped samples in one of three forms: frozen whole blood, isolated PBMCs, or DNA extracted from either of those sample types. This clone was observed once. Its antigen has not been determined. No qualities accompany the bases; no much larger clone lies one base away. Results the study describes overall, beyond this receptor: The amount of clinical and demographic metadata varied by source and participant and was provided uncurated.

CDR1 MNHEY and CDR2 SMNVEV are derived from the germline V gene (reference sequence). V is cut by 5 bases and J by 3 bases, and the space between the germline ends is 17 bases. The CDR3 measures 15 amino acids from cysteine to phenylalanine. Only the CDR3 portion is preserved as DNA: 45 bases, with reading frame beginning at the first base. The receptor's source is a man in his forties with active or convalescent COVID-19. The sample consisted of peripheral blood. Here the chain combines TRBV27 and TRBJ2-7; a tentative D match to TRBD2 spans 5 bases. The DNA reads as follows: TGTGCCAGCAGTCCAGGACTTTCGGGATACTACGAGCAGTACTTC. This codes for CASSPGLSGYYEQYF.